The T cell receptor beta chain described here comes from a study of regulatory T cells in long-lasting Graves disease. Study background: Over 5 years of antithyroid drugs with positive TSH receptor antibodies was taken to mean persistent Graves' disease. Study-level points and caveats: TCR diversity in persistent Graves' patients was below that of newly diagnosed ones. A reduction in accuracy may have resulted from the small sample size.

Combining iRepertoire HTBI primers with Arm-PCR of CDR3 regions, the authors built TCR beta libraries. TCRdb itself ran the multiplex PCR reads through MiXCR, one entry per CDR3 protein. Of about 290,000 distinct CDR3 sequences detected, around 21% appear once; the ten largest clones hold roughly 56%. Sample time point: persistent/refractory GD, antithyroid drugs over 5 years with positive TRAb. RNA extracted from PBMCs served as the sequencing template. About this clonotype: Its antigen is not identified.

The TCR sequence derives from a female donor with Graves disease. This specimen was peripheral blood mononuclear cells (PBMCs), taken when the disease was refractory, from a patient treated with antithyroid drugs.

CDR3 protein: CASRDSSLERTIYF. Here the CDR3 DNA reads TGTGCCAGTAGGGACAGCTCCCTGGAACGGACCATATATTTT. The rearrangement links TRBV19 to TRBJ1-3; perhaps TRBD1 as D (6 bases). The CDR3 length is 14 residues. Deletions cut 6 bases from V and 10 bases from J, with 19 bases between. CDR1 and CDR2 from the germline V gene are LNHDA and SQIVND (reference sequence).